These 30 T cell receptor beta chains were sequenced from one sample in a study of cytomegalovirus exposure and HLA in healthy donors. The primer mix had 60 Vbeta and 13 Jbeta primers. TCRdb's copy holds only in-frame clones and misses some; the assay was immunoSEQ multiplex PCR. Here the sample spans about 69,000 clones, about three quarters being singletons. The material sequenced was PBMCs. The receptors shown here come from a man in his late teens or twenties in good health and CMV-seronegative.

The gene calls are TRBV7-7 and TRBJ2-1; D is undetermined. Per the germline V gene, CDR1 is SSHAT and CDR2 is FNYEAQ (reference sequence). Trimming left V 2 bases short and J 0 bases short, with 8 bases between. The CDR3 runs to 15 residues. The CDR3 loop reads CASSLSASSYNEQFF. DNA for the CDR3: TGTGCCAGCAGCTTATCGGCTAGCTCCTACAATGAGCAGTTCTTC.

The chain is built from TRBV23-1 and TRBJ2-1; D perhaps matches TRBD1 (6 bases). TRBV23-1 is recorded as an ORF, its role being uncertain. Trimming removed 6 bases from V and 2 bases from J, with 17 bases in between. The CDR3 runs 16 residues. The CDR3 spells CASSKKNRATYNEQFF. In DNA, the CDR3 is TGCGCCAGCAGCAAAAAGAACAGGGCTACCTACAATGAGCAGTTCTTC.

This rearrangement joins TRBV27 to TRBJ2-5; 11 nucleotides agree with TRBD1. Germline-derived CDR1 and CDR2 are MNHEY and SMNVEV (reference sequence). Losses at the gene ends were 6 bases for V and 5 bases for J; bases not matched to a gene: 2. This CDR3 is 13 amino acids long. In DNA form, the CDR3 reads TGTGCCAGCAGGGGGACAGGGGGTGAGACCCAGTACTTC. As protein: CASRGTGGETQYF.

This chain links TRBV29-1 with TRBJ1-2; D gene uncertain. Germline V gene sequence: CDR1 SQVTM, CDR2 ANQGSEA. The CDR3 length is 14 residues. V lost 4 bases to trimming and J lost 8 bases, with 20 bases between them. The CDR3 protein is CSVGGEGSPLGYTF. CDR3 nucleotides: TGCAGCGTTGGTGGAGAAGGGAGTCCTTTAGGCTACACCTTC.

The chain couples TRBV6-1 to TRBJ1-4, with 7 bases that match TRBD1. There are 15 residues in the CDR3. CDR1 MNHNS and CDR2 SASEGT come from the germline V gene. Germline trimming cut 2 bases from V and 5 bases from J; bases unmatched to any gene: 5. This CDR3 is CASSEPQGSNEKLFF. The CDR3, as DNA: TGTGCCAGCAGTGAACCACAGGGGTCCAATGAAAAACTGTTTTTT.

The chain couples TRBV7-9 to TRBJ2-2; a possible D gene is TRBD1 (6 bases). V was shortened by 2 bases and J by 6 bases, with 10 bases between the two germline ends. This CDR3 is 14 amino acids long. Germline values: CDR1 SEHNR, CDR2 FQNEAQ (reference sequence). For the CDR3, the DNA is TGTGCCAGCAGCTTACAGGGGCAGGCCGGGGAGCTGTTTTTT. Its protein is CASSLQGQAGELFF.

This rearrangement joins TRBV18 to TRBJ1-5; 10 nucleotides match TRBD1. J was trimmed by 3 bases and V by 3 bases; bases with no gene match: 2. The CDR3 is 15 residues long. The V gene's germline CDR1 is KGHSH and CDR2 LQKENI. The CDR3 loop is CASSPGTGANQPQHF. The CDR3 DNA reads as TGTGCCAGCTCACCCGGGACAGGGGCCAATCAGCCCCAGCATTTT.

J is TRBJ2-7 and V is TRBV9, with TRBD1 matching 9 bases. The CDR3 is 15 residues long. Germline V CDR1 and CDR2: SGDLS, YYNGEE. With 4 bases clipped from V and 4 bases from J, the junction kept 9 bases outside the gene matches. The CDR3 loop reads CASSPSGTGQYEQYF. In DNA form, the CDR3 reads TGTGCCAGCAGCCCGTCCGGGACAGGGCAATACGAGCAGTACTTC.

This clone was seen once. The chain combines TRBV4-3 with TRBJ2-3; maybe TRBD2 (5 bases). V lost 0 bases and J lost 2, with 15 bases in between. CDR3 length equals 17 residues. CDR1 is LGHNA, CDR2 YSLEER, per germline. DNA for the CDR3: TGCGCCAGCAGCCAAGAGGATCTAGCTGAAACCACAGATACGCAGTATTTT. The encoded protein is CASSQEDLAETTDTQYF.

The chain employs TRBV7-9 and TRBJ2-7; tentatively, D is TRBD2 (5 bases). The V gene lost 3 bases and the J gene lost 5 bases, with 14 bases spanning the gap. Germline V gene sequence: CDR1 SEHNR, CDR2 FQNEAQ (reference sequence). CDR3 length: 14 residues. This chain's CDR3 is CASSFGGSGHEQYF. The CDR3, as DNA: TGTGCCAGCAGCTTCGGAGGCTCAGGTCACGAGCAGTACTTC. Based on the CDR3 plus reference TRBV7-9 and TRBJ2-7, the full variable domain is DTGVSQNPRHKITKRGQNVTFRCDPISEHNRLYWYRQTLGQGPEFLTYFQNEAQLEKSRLLSDRFSAERPKGSFSTLEIQRTEQGDSAMYLCASSFGGSGHEQYFGPGTRLTVT.

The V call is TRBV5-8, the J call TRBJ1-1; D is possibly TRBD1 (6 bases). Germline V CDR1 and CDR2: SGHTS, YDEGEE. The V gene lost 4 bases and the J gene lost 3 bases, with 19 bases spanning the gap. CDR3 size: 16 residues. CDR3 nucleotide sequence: TGTGCCAGCAGCCGGAACCTTGGACAGTTCGACACTGAAGCTTTCTTT. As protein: CASSRNLGQFDTEAFF.

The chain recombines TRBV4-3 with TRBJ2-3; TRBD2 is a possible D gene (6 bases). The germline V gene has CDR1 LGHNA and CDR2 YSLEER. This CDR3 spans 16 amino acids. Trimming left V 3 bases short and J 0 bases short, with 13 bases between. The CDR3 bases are TGCGCCAGCAGCCAGTTAGCGGACTTAAGCACAGATACGCAGTATTTT. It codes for CASSQLADLSTDTQYF.

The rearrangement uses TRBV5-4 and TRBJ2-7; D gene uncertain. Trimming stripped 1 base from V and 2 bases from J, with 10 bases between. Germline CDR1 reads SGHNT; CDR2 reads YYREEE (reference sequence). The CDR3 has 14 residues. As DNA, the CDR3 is TGTGCCAGCAGCTTGTCTACTACGCCCTACGAGCAGTACTTC. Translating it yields CASSLSTTPYEQYF.

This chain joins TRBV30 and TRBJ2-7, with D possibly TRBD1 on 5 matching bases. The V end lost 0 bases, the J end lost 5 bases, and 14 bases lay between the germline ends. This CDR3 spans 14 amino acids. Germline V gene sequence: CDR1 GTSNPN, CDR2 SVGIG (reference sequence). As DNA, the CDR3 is TGTGCCTGGAGTGTACTGGGGCAGCTCCACGAGCAGTACTTC. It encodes CAWSVLGQLHEQYF.

CDR3: CASSLRSGPQETQYF. CDR3 sequence (DNA): TGCGCCAGCAGCTTAAGGAGCGGACCCCAAGAGACCCAGTACTTC. J is TRBJ2-5 and V is TRBV5-1, with D maybe TRBD2 (5 bases). Germline assignment: CDR1 SGHRS and CDR2 YFSETQ. The CDR3 length is 15 residues. Trimming removed 2 bases from V and 1 base from J, with 12 bases in between.

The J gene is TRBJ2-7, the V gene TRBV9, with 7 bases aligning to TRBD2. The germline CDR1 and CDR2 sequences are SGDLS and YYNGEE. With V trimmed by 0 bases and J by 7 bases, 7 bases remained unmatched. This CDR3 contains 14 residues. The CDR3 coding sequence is TGTGCCAGCAGCGTAGGTGGGGGGGGAAGGGAGCAGTACTTC. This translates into CASSVGGGGREQYF.

CDR3 sequence: CASSFYRDTDTQYF. Written as DNA, the CDR3 is TGTGCCAGCAGTTTCTACAGGGACACAGATACGCAGTATTTT. The chain couples TRBV27 to TRBJ2-3, with a tentative D call TRBD1 (6 bases). CDR3 length: 14 residues. Germline V gene sequence: CDR1 MNHEY, CDR2 SMNVEV (reference sequence). V shed 3 bases and J shed 2 bases, with 9 bases lying between them.

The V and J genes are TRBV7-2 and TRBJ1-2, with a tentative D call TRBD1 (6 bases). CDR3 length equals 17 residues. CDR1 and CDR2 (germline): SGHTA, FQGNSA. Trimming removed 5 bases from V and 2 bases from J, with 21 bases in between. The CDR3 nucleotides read TGTGCCAGCAGCCCCAGGACAGCCCGCGGGCAAAACTATGGCTACACCTTC. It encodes CASSPRTARGQNYGYTF.

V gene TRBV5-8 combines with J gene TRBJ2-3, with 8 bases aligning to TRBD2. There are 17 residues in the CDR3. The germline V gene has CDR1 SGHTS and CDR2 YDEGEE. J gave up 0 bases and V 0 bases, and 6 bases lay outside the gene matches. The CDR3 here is CASSLGRTSPSTDTQYF. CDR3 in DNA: TGTGCCAGCAGCTTGGGAAGGACTAGCCCCAGCACAGATACGCAGTATTTT.

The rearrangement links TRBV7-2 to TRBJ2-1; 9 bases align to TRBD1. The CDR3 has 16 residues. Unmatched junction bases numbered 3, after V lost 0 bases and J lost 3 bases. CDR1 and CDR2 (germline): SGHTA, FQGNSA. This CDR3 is CASSLAGTGIYNEQFF. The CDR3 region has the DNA TGTGCCAGCAGCTTAGCCGGGACAGGGATCTACAATGAGCAGTTCTTC. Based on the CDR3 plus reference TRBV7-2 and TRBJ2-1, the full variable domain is GAGVSQSPSNKVTEKGKDVELRCDPISGHTALYWYRQSLGQGLEFLIYFQGNSAPDKSGLPSDRFSAERTGGSVSTLTIQRTQQEDSAVYLCASSLAGTGIYNEQFFGPGTRLTVL.

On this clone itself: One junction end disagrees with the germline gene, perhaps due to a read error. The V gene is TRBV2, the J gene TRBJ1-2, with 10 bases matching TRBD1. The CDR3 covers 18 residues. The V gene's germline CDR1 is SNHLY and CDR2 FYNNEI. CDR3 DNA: TGTGTCAGCAGTGAACTAGACAGGGGGCCAGGACTATGGTATGGCTACACCTTC. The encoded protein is CVSSELDRGPGLWYGYTF. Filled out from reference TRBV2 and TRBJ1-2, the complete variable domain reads EPEVTQTPSHQVTQMGQEVILRCVPISNHLYFYWYRQILGQKVEFLVSFYNNEISEKSEIFDDQFSVERPDGSNFTLKIRSTKLEDSAMYFCVSSELDRGPGLWYGYTFGSGTRLTVV.

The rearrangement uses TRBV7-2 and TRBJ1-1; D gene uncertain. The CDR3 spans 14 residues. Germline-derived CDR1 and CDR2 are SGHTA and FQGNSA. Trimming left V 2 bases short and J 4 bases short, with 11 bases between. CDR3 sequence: CASSLSEGFTEAFF. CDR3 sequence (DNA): TGTGCCAGCAGCTTAAGCGAGGGTTTCACTGAAGCTTTCTTT.

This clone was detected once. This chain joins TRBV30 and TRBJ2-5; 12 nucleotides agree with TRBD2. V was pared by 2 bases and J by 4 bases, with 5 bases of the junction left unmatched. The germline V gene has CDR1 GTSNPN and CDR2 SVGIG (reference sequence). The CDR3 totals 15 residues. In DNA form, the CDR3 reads TGTGCCTGGAGTCCCTCTAGCGGGGGGGCAGAGACCCAGTACTTC. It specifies CAWSPSSGGAETQYF.

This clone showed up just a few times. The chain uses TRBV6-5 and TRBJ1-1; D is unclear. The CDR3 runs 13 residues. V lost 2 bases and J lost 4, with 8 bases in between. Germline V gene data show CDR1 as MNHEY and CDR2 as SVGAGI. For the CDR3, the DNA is TGTGCCAGCAGTTACCCGGGTACCACTGAAGCTTTCTTT. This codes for CASSYPGTTEAFF.

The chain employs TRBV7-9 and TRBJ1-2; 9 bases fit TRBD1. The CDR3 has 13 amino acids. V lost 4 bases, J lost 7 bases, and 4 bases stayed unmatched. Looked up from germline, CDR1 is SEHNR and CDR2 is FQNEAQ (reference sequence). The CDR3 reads CASSSTGGTGYTF. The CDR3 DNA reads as TGTGCCAGCAGCTCAACAGGGGGCACTGGCTACACCTTC.

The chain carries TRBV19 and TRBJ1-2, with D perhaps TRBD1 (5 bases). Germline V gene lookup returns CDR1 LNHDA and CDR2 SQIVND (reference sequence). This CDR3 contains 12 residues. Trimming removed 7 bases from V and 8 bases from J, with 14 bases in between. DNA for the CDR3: TGTGCCAGTAATCAGGGCGCTGCGGGCTACACCTTC. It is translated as CASNQGAAGYTF.

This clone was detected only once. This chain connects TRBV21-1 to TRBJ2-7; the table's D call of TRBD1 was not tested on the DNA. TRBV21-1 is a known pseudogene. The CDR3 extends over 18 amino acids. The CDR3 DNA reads TGTGCCAGCAGCAAACTCCCCCCGGGACAGCACTGTTCCTACGAGCAGTACTTC. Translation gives CASSKLPPGQHCSYEQYF.

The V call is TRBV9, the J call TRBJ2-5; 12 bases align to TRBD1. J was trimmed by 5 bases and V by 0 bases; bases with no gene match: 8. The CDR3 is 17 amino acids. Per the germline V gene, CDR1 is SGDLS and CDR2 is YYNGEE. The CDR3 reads CASSVEPGTGGFETQYF. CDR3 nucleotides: TGTGCCAGCAGCGTAGAGCCCGGGACAGGGGGCTTCGAGACCCAGTACTTC.

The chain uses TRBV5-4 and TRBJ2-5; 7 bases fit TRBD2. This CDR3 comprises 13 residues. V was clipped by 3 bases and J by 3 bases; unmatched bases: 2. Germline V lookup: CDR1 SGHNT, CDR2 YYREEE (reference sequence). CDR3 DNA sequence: TGTGCCAGCAGCTGGACTAGGGAAGAGACCCAGTACTTC. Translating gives CASSWTREETQYF.

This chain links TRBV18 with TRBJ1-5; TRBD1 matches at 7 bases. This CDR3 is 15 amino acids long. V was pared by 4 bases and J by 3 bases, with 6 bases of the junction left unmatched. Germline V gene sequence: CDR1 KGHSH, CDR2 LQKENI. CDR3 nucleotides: TGTGCCAGCTCACGCGACAGGGTTAACAATCAGCCCCAGCATTTT. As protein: CASSRDRVNNQPQHF. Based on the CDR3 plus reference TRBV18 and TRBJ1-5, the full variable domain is NAGVMQNPRHLVRRRGQEARLRCSPMKGHSHVYWYRQLPEEGLKFMVYLQKENIIDESGMPKERFSAEFPKEGPSILRIQQVVRGDSAAYFCASSRDRVNNQPQHFGDGTRLSIL.